The rows below give T cell receptor beta chains drawn from one sample of a study of Ad26.COV2.S vaccination and SARS-CoV-2 variants. The protocol was immunoSEQ multiplex PCR, while the TCRdb copy is restricted to in-frame clones and leaves out a portion. In the table there are 350,000 to 450,000 clones, about 88% of which are singletons. This specimen was peripheral blood, taken in a trial of Ad26.COV2.S vaccine versus placebo. The receptors were gathered from a person aged 18-65 years who received the Ad26.COV2.S COVID-19 vaccine or a placebo. CDR3s include the opening cysteine and the closing phenylalanine or tryptophan. D genes are given only for firm matches. Not all rows give a size; the values are once, few, many and, for expanded clones, a class.

once	NA	TRBV30	TRBJ2-7	TGTGCCTGGAGCGCGGACGGACCCTACGAGCAGTACTTC	CAWSADGPYEQYF
NA	NA	TRBV28	TRBJ1-2	TGTGCCAGCCAGGTGGAGAACTATGGCTACACCTTC	CASQVENYGYTF
NA	NA	TRBV3-1/TRBV3-2	TRBJ2-3	TGTGCCAGCAGCCCATTACAGAGGACAGATACGCAGTATTTT	CASSPLQRTDTQYF
few	NA	TRBV7-9	TRBJ2-5	TGTGCCAGCAGCTTAGGAAAAGCGGTCCAAGAGACCCAGTACTTC	CASSLGKAVQETQYF
few	NA	TRBV6-2/TRBV6-3	TRBJ2-2	TGTGCCAGCAGTACTGACCCCACCTTCGGGGAGCTGTTTTTT	CASSTDPTFGELFF
NA	NA	TRBV5-4	TRBJ2-1	TGTGCCAGCAGCTTGGTAGCTTACAATGAGCAGTTCTTC	CASSLVAYNEQFF
NA	NA	TRBV5-6	TRBJ2-7	TGTGCCAGCAGCTTGAGATCGGGAGCGGTCGAGCAGTACTTC	CASSLRSGAVEQYF
NA	NA	TRBV2	TRBJ2-1	TGTGCCAGTGGGGGCAATGAGCAGTTCTTC	CASGGNEQFF
once	TRBD1	TRBV11-3	TRBJ2-5	TGTGCCAGCCGCAGGGGGGAGACCCAGTACTTC	CASRRGETQYF
NA	NA	TRBV19	TRBJ2-3	TGTGCCAGTAGTAGGTCTAGTATGAGCACAGATACGCAGTATTTT	CASSRSSMSTDTQYF
NA	NA	TRBV9	TRBJ2-1	TGTGCCAGCAGCGTAGGATCCTTTCTGGCGATTAATGAGCAGTTCTTC	CASSVGSFLAINEQFF
NA	TRBD2	TRBV7-2	TRBJ2-7	TGTGCCAGCAGCTTAGCGGCTAGCGGGAGCTACGAGCAGTACTTC	CASSLAASGSYEQYF
NA	TRBD2	TRBV6-5	TRBJ2-3	TGTGCCATCAAGACTAGCGGGAGCTCCGATACGCAGTATTTT	CAIKTSGSSDTQYF
NA	TRBD1	TRBV28	TRBJ2-1	TGTGCCAGCAGTCGAGGAAGAACGGACAGGGTCGATGAGCAGTTCTTC	CASSRGRTDRVDEQFF
NA	NA	TRBV7-2	TRBJ2-5	TGTGCCAGCAGCTTCCAGAGGGGGGCGGGAGAGACCCAGTACTTC	CASSFQRGAGETQYF
NA	NA	TRBV7-9	TRBJ1-4	TGTGCCAGCTCCTTCGGGGGCAATGAAAAACTGTTTTTT	CASSFGGNEKLFF
NA	NA	TRBV4-1	TRBJ2-3	TGCGCCAGCAGCACTCCGCTAGCGCGTGCTAGCACAGATACGCAGTATTTT	CASSTPLARASTDTQYF
once	TRBD2	TRBV19	TRBJ2-4	TGTGCCAGTAGTATAGACCTAGCGGTACTAGCCAAAAACATTCAGTACTTC	CASSIDLAVLAKNIQYF
NA	TRBD1	TRBV5-5	TRBJ2-3	TGTGCCAGCAGCGCATGGACAGGGAGGACAGATACGCAGTATTTT	CASSAWTGRTDTQYF
NA	NA	TRBV6-5	TRBJ1-5	TGTGCCAGCAGTACGACGGAATATAGCAATCAGCCCCAGCATTTT	CASSTTEYSNQPQHF
once	TRBD1	TRBV28	TRBJ2-5	TGTGCCAGCAGTGTAGACAGGGGGAGAGCCCAAGAGACCCAGTACTTC	CASSVDRGRAQETQYF
NA	NA	TRBV12-5	TRBJ2-3	TGTGCTAGTGGTTTGCTCCCTCGCGGGGGCATTGGGAGGACAGATACGCAGTATTTT	CASGLLPRGGIGRTDTQYF
NA	NA	TRBV28	TRBJ2-5	TGTGCCAGCACAGGGATAGGTTACCAAGAGACCCAGTACTTC	CASTGIGYQETQYF
NA	TRBD2	TRBV7-2	TRBJ2-2	TGTGCCAGCAGCCCCTCGGGAGGGTACACCGGGGAGCTGTTTTTT	CASSPSGGYTGELFF
NA	TRBD1	TRBV6-1	TRBJ1-6	TGTGCCAGCAGTGACGGGACAGGGTCACCCCTCCACTTT	CASSDGTGSPLHF
NA	NA	TRBV19	TRBJ1-5	TGTGCCAGTAGTATCGGTAGACAGTCTAGCAATCAGCCCCAGCATTTT	CASSIGRQSSNQPQHF
once	TRBD1	TRBV7-3	TRBJ2-2	TGTGCCAGCAGCTCCGCCGGGACAGCGAACACCGGGGAGCTGTTTTTT	CASSSAGTANTGELFF
few	NA	TRBV7-9	TRBJ2-3	TGTGCCAGCAGCTTACAGCGGAATACGCAGTATTTT	CASSLQRNTQYF
NA	TRBD2	TRBV5-6	TRBJ2-7	TGTGCCAGCAGCCCCCCGACTAGCGGGAACACCTACGAGCAGTACTTC	CASSPPTSGNTYEQYF
NA	NA	TRBV7-9	TRBJ2-3	TGTGCCAGCAGCTTAGTTTTGGGAGATACGCAGTATTTT	CASSLVLGDTQYF
NA	TRBD2	TRBV5-4	TRBJ2-7	TGTGCCAGCAGCTTGGTGGGGAGCGGGAGTATCCACGAGCAGTACTTC	CASSLVGSGSIHEQYF
NA	TRBD1	TRBV9	TRBJ2-2	TGTGCCAGCAGCCCAAGCAGGGGGTGGGGCGGGGAGCTGTTTTTT	CASSPSRGWGGELFF
NA	TRBD1	TRBV6-5	TRBJ1-4	TGTGCCAGCAGACCCCGACAGGGGTTGAGTGAAAAACTGTTTTTT	CASRPRQGLSEKLFF
NA	TRBD2	TRBV5-4	TRBJ2-7	TGTGCCAGCAGCTTGCGAAGCGGGAGCTCCTACGAGCAGTACTTC	CASSLRSGSSYEQYF
NA	NA	TRBV5-1	TRBJ2-3	TGCGCCAGCATCCCAGGGCCCGCCGCAGATACGCAGTATTTT	CASIPGPAADTQYF
NA	TRBD1	TRBV11-3	TRBJ2-5	TGTTGGTCCAGGGGGCCGGAGACCCAGTACTTC	CWSRGPETQYF
NA	NA	TRBV19	TRBJ2-7	TGTGCCAGTAGTATAGATTTTCGGGGGGCCGTTGGGGAGCAGTACTTC	CASSIDFRGAVGEQYF
NA	NA	TRBV7-9	TRBJ1-2	TGTGCCAGCAGCTTAGCCGCGGGCACCGCAAGCTATGGCTACACCTTC	CASSLAAGTASYGYTF
NA	TRBD2	TRBV2	TRBJ2-1	TGTGCCAGCAAGACTAGCGGGAGGTTCAATGAGCAGTTCTTC	CASKTSGRFNEQFF
NA	TRBD2	TRBV11-2	TRBJ2-7	TGTGCCAGCAGCTTAACGAGCGGGAGCCCCTACGAGCAGTACTTC	CASSLTSGSPYEQYF
NA	NA	TRBV7-2	TRBJ2-7	TGTGCCAGCAGCTTACTACAGAGAAGCTCCTACGAGCAGTACTTC	CASSLLQRSSYEQYF
NA	TRBD1	TRBV19	TRBJ2-1	TGTGCCAGTAGTGGGACAGGGGTCGTGAATTCCAATGAGCAGTTCTTC	CASSGTGVVNSNEQFF
NA	TRBD1	TRBV18	TRBJ2-7	TGTGCCAGCTCACCACAAGGAAGGGGGCAAAAGGAGCAGTACTTC	CASSPQGRGQKEQYF
few	NA	TRBV3-1/TRBV3-2	TRBJ1-3	TGTGCCAGCAGCCTTGTCACAGGCTTCTCCTCTGGAAACACCATATATTTT	CASSLVTGFSSGNTIYF
NA	NA	TRBV5-8	TRBJ1-5	TGTGCCAGCAACCTCGTGGGGAGAAATCAGCCCCAGCATTTT	CASNLVGRNQPQHF
NA	TRBD1	TRBV19	TRBJ1-5	TGTGCCAGTAGTATAGGCGACAGGGCGAGACAGCCCCAGCATTTT	CASSIGDRARQPQHF
NA	NA	TRBV3-1/TRBV3-2	TRBJ2-5	TGTGCCAGCAGCCAAGATCCGACGCAAGAGACCCAGTACTTC	CASSQDPTQETQYF
NA	TRBD1	TRBV24-1	TRBJ2-6	TGTGCCACCAGTGACCGAGACAGGGGACGGGCCAACGTCCTGACTTTC	CATSDRDRGRANVLTF
few	NA	TRBV7-2	TRBJ1-1	TGTGCCAGCAGCGCCCGGACAGCGCCGGGAACTGAAGCTTTCTTT	CASSARTAPGTEAFF
NA	TRBD2	TRBV13	TRBJ2-7	TGTGCCAGCACTCCTAGCGGGTCTGCCTACGAGCAGTACTTC	CASTPSGSAYEQYF
NA	NA	TRBV7-8	TRBJ1-1	TGTGCCAGCAGCACACAGGGTGGAGACACTGAAGCTTTCTTT	CASSTQGGDTEAFF